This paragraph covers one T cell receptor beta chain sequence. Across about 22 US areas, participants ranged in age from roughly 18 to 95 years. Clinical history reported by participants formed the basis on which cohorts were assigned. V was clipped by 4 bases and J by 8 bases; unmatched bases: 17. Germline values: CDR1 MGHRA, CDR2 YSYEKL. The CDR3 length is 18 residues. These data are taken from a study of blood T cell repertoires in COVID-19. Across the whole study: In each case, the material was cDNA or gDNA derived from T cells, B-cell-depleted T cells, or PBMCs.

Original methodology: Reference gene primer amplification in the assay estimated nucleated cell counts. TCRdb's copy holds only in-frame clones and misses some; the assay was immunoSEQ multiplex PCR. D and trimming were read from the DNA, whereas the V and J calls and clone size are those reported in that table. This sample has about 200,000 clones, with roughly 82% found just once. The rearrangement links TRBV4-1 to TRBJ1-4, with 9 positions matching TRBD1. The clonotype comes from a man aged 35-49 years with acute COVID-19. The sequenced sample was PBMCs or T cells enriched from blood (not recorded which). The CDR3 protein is CASSPRVPGQGRWEKLFF. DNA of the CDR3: TGCGCCAGCAGCCCCAGAGTCCCGGGACAGGGTCGGTGGGAAAAACTGTTTTTT.